These T cell receptor beta chains were read from a single sample in a study of T cell changes during pregnancy in multiple sclerosis. Using immunoSEQ multiplex PCR, the repertoire was profiled, and TCRdb retains in-frame clones only, with some absent. The repertoire holds approximately 11,000 clones, with roughly 84% as singletons. This sample comprised CD8+ T cells from peripheral blood mononuclear cells, obtained after pregnancy. The receptors stem from a female donor in good health, enrolled as a control in a pregnancy study. Both conserved end residues are part of each CDR3. A D gene is named only where the DNA matches it firmly. Size is omitted from some rows. Given values are once, few, many or a class for expanded clones.

d_gene: NA
v_gene: TRBV27
j_gene: TRBJ2-2
abundance: NA
CDR3nt: TGTGCCAGTCGCCGGGGTAACACCGGGGAGCTGTTTTTT
CDR3aa: CASRRGNTGELFF

d_gene: NA
v_gene: TRBV6-1
j_gene: TRBJ2-7
abundance: few
CDR3nt: TGTGCCAGCAGTGAAGAGGACTCTTCCTCCTACGAGCAGTACTTC
CDR3aa: CASSEEDSSSYEQYF

d_gene: NA
v_gene: TRBV7-9
j_gene: TRBJ2-7
abundance: NA
CDR3nt: TGTGCCAGCAGCTCTACAGGTCCCACCTACGAGCAGTACTTC
CDR3aa: CASSSTGPTYEQYF

d_gene: NA
v_gene: TRBV4-3
j_gene: TRBJ2-2
abundance: NA
CDR3nt: TGCGCCAGCAGCCAAAAGCGGGTGACGAACACCGGGGAGCTGTTTTTT
CDR3aa: CASSQKRVTNTGELFF

d_gene: NA
v_gene: TRBV7-7
j_gene: TRBJ2-7
abundance: once
CDR3nt: TGTGCTAGCAGCCCCGGGAGTACAACCCACGAGCAGTACTTC
CDR3aa: CASSPGSTTHEQYF

d_gene: TRBD1
v_gene: TRBV7-9
j_gene: TRBJ2-7
abundance: NA
CDR3nt: TGTGCCAGCAGCCCGGGACAGGGGGTAAGGTACGAGCAGTACTTC
CDR3aa: CASSPGQGVRYEQYF

d_gene: TRBD1
v_gene: TRBV7-9
j_gene: TRBJ1-3
abundance: NA
CDR3nt: TGTGCCAGCAGCTCCGGGGACAGGGGCACCGGAAACACCATATATTTT
CDR3aa: CASSSGDRGTGNTIYF

d_gene: NA
v_gene: TRBV6-4
j_gene: TRBJ2-2
abundance: NA
CDR3nt: TGTGCCAGCAGTAGCGGGAACACCGGGGAGCTGTTTTTT
CDR3aa: CASSSGNTGELFF

d_gene: NA
v_gene: TRBV28
j_gene: TRBJ1-5
abundance: NA
CDR3nt: TGTGCCAGCAGTTTCGGGGGAGTAGGTCAGCCCCAGCATTTT
CDR3aa: CASSFGGVGQPQHF

d_gene: NA
v_gene: TRBV12-2
j_gene: TRBJ2-7
abundance: NA
CDR3nt: NA
CDR3aa: CASRFAGGTYEQYF

d_gene: NA
v_gene: TRBV7-9
j_gene: TRBJ1-1
abundance: NA
CDR3nt: TGTGCCAGCAGCTCCGACTTCTGGTTTGAAGCTTTCTTT
CDR3aa: CASSSDFWFEAFF

d_gene: TRBD2
v_gene: TRBV11-2
j_gene: TRBJ2-2
abundance: NA
CDR3nt: TGTGCCAGCAGCTTAGGTGGACTAGCGGGAGGAAACACCGGGGAGCTGTTTTTT
CDR3aa: CASSLGGLAGGNTGELFF

d_gene: NA
v_gene: TRBV10-2
j_gene: TRBJ2-2
abundance: once
CDR3nt: TGCGCCAGCAGTGGCCCCGGACAAACGGCCGGGGAGCTGTTTTTT
CDR3aa: CASSGPGQTAGELFF

d_gene: NA
v_gene: TRBV4-1
j_gene: TRBJ1-1
abundance: NA
CDR3nt: TGCGCCAGCAGCCAAGGCACAGACATGAACACTGAAGCTTTCTTT
CDR3aa: CASSQGTDMNTEAFF

d_gene: TRBD1
v_gene: TRBV6-1
j_gene: TRBJ1-5
abundance: NA
CDR3nt: TGTGCCAGTAACGGACAGGGGTATTTAGGTCAGCCCCAGCATTTT
CDR3aa: CASNGQGYLGQPQHF

d_gene: NA
v_gene: TRBV7-2
j_gene: TRBJ2-7
abundance: NA
CDR3nt: TGTGCCAGCAGCTACCTCAGGGGATCCTACGAGCAGTACTTC
CDR3aa: CASSYLRGSYEQYF

d_gene: TRBD1
v_gene: TRBV7-9
j_gene: TRBJ2-1
abundance: NA
CDR3nt: TGTGCCAGCAGCTTAGGGGACAGGCCGCTCAATGAGCAGTTCTTC
CDR3aa: CASSLGDRPLNEQFF

d_gene: TRBD1
v_gene: TRBV13
j_gene: TRBJ2-7
abundance: NA
CDR3nt: TGTGCCAGCAGCTCGCAGACAGGGGTCCACGAGCAGTACTTC
CDR3aa: CASSSQTGVHEQYF

d_gene: TRBD2
v_gene: TRBV7-9
j_gene: TRBJ2-7
abundance: NA
CDR3nt: TGTGCCAGCAGCTTAGGGGAGGGAGCGGTTGACGAGCAGTACTTC
CDR3aa: CASSLGEGAVDEQYF

d_gene: NA
v_gene: TRBV6-5
j_gene: TRBJ2-7
abundance: NA
CDR3nt: TGTGCCAGCAGTTATATTGACGGGGCCTACGAGCAGTACTTC
CDR3aa: CASSYIDGAYEQYF

d_gene: NA
v_gene: TRBV7-9
j_gene: TRBJ1-1
abundance: once
CDR3nt: TGTGCCAGCAGCCCCATATGGGGCTACACTGAAGCTTTCTTT
CDR3aa: CASSPIWGYTEAFF

d_gene: TRBD1
v_gene: TRBV6-5
j_gene: TRBJ1-1
abundance: NA
CDR3nt: TGTGCCAGCAGCCTTGGACAGGCTGCCGAAGCTTTCTTT
CDR3aa: CASSLGQAAEAFF

d_gene: TRBD2
v_gene: TRBV19
j_gene: TRBJ2-3
abundance: NA
CDR3nt: TGTGCCAGTAGTCACGGGACTAGTGCGGGAGATACGCAGTATTTT
CDR3aa: CASSHGTSAGDTQYF

d_gene: NA
v_gene: TRBV4-3
j_gene: TRBJ2-7
abundance: NA
CDR3nt: TGCGCCAGCAGCCAAGAAGGGGGACGAGGAAGCGAGCAGTACTTC
CDR3aa: CASSQEGGRGSEQYF

d_gene: NA
v_gene: TRBV18
j_gene: TRBJ2-6
abundance: NA
CDR3nt: TGTGCCAGCTCAGAGACAGGTTACTCTGGGGCCAACGTCCTGACTTTC
CDR3aa: CASSETGYSGANVLTF

d_gene: TRBD2
v_gene: TRBV9
j_gene: TRBJ2-1
abundance: NA
CDR3nt: TGTGCCAGCAGCGTAGGCCTCCGAGAGGGGAGGGCCCTCCACAATGAGCAGTTCTTC
CDR3aa: CASSVGLREGRALHNEQFF

d_gene: TRBD2
v_gene: TRBV6-1
j_gene: TRBJ2-3
abundance: NA
CDR3nt: TGTGCCAGCAGTGAATCTACGGGAGGGGTAGATACGCAGTATTTT
CDR3aa: CASSESTGGVDTQYF

d_gene: NA
v_gene: TRBV29-1
j_gene: TRBJ1-1
abundance: NA
CDR3nt: TGCAGCGTGGGCAGGGAAATATTTACTGAAGCTTTCTTT
CDR3aa: CSVGREIFTEAFF

d_gene: NA
v_gene: TRBV28
j_gene: TRBJ2-7
abundance: NA
CDR3nt: TGTGCCAGCACCCCCGGGGCCGTCATAGCGGCCTCCTACGAGCAGTACTTC
CDR3aa: CASTPGAVIAASYEQYF

d_gene: NA
v_gene: TRBV4-1
j_gene: TRBJ1-1
abundance: NA
CDR3nt: TGCGCCAGCAGCCACCCGACAGGAATGAACACTGAAGCTTTCTTT
CDR3aa: CASSHPTGMNTEAFF

d_gene: NA
v_gene: TRBV4-3
j_gene: TRBJ2-7
abundance: NA
CDR3nt: TGCGCCAGCAGCCAAGAAGCCTCGCCCGCGGGGCCCTACGGGGGGCAGTACTTC
CDR3aa: CASSQEASPAGPYGGQYF

d_gene: NA
v_gene: TRBV27
j_gene: TRBJ2-1
abundance: NA
CDR3nt: TGTGCCAGCAGTTCGGACAGATACCTCAATGAGCAGTTCTTC
CDR3aa: CASSSDRYLNEQFF

d_gene: NA
v_gene: TRBV6-5
j_gene: TRBJ2-7
abundance: NA
CDR3nt: TGTGCCAGCAGTTCGTCAGTTTACGAGCAGTACTTC
CDR3aa: CASSSSVYEQYF

d_gene: NA
v_gene: TRBV5-4
j_gene: TRBJ2-1
abundance: NA
CDR3nt: TGTGCCAGCAGCCTTTTCCGTGGCGGGTCCTTCGAGCAGTTCTTC
CDR3aa: CASSLFRGGSFEQFF

d_gene: TRBD2
v_gene: TRBV2
j_gene: TRBJ2-2
abundance: once
CDR3nt: TGTGCCAGCACGTTTTGGGCTAGCGGTAACACCGGGGAGCTGTTTTTT
CDR3aa: CASTFWASGNTGELFF

d_gene: NA
v_gene: TRBV7-9
j_gene: TRBJ2-7
abundance: NA
CDR3nt: TGTGCCAGCAGCACGGGAACCTACGAGCAGTACTTC
CDR3aa: CASSTGTYEQYF

d_gene: NA
v_gene: TRBV13
j_gene: TRBJ2-7
abundance: NA
CDR3nt: TGTGCCAGCAGCTCCCTTAAGCGTGAGCAGTACTTC
CDR3aa: CASSSLKREQYF

d_gene: NA
v_gene: TRBV4-1
j_gene: TRBJ1-3
abundance: few
CDR3nt: TGCGCCAGCAGCTTCGAGACAGACTCTGGAAACACCATATATTTT
CDR3aa: CASSFETDSGNTIYF

d_gene: TRBD2
v_gene: TRBV4-2
j_gene: TRBJ2-1
abundance: NA
CDR3nt: TGTGCCAGCAGCCAAGGGGCGGGAGGCTTCAATGAGCAGTTCTTC
CDR3aa: CASSQGAGGFNEQFF

d_gene: TRBD2
v_gene: TRBV19
j_gene: TRBJ2-3
abundance: NA
CDR3nt: TGTGCCAGTAGCTTGACGGGGATAGCGGGGGACACAGATACGCAGTATTTT
CDR3aa: CASSLTGIAGDTDTQYF

d_gene: TRBD1
v_gene: TRBV30
j_gene: TRBJ1-1
abundance: few
CDR3nt: TGTGCCTGGTCCAGGAGACCGACAGGGGGCACTGAAGCTTTCTTT
CDR3aa: CAWSRRPTGGTEAFF

d_gene: TRBD2
v_gene: TRBV5-4
j_gene: TRBJ2-1
abundance: few
CDR3nt: TGTGCCAGCAGCTCCGGGACTAGCGGGAGCTCCTACAATGAGCAGTTCTTC
CDR3aa: CASSSGTSGSSYNEQFF

d_gene: NA
v_gene: TRBV6-6
j_gene: TRBJ2-1
abundance: NA
CDR3nt: TGTGCCAGCAGCCCGCGTCAGATTGCCTCGAGGGAGCAGTTCTTC
CDR3aa: CASSPRQIASREQFF

d_gene: TRBD1
v_gene: TRBV9
j_gene: TRBJ2-7
abundance: NA
CDR3nt: TGTGCCAGCAGCGTAGGACAGGGGTCCGCCTACGAGCAGTACTTC
CDR3aa: CASSVGQGSAYEQYF

d_gene: NA
v_gene: TRBV10-2
j_gene: TRBJ2-7
abundance: NA
CDR3nt: TGCGCCAGCCAACCGGAGGCGGCAACCTACGAGCAGTACTTC
CDR3aa: CASQPEAATYEQYF

d_gene: NA
v_gene: TRBV7-3
j_gene: TRBJ2-1
abundance: NA
CDR3nt: TGTGCCAGCAGCTTAAATAATAGAAACAATGAGCAGTTCTTC
CDR3aa: CASSLNNRNNEQFF

d_gene: TRBD1
v_gene: TRBV6-5
j_gene: TRBJ2-1
abundance: NA
CDR3nt: TGTGCCAGCGGGGGACAGGGGGCTGGCTACAATGAGCAGTTCTTC
CDR3aa: CASGGQGAGYNEQFF

d_gene: TRBD2
v_gene: TRBV4-1
j_gene: TRBJ2-5
abundance: NA
CDR3nt: TGCGCCAGCAGCCCATGGACTAGCGGGGAACAAGAGACCCAGTACTTC
CDR3aa: CASSPWTSGEQETQYF